The rows below give T cell receptor beta chains drawn from one sample of a study of control samples from healthy donors and cancer patients. TCRdb's copy holds only in-frame clones and misses some; the assay was immunoSEQ multiplex PCR. The sample includes roughly 76,000 clones, 94% of them seen just once. Sequences were obtained from blood. These receptors originate from a woman in her thirties or forties in good health. Each CDR3 is given with its conserved first and last residue.

TRBJ2-1	TRBV18	CASSPESGGEQFF
TRBJ1-1	TRBV5-1	CASSLGTTAAVKAFF
TRBJ1-6	TRBV30	CAFERDSPLHF
TRBJ2-1	TRBV7-9	CASSSPGQEEFF
TRBJ2-6	TRBV5-6	CASSLFPGAGANVLTF
TRBJ2-1	TRBV6-5	CASRDLAGGFHEQFF
TRBJ1-2	TRBV10-1	CASSEGPSGYTF
TRBJ2-7	TRBV14	CASSHYGLAGEQYF
TRBJ1-2	TRBV6-5	CASSYSGRGGSYTF
TRBJ1-2	TRBV3-1/TRBV3-2	CASSQDRGYGYTF
TRBJ1-1	TRBV19	CASSSRFMNTEAFF
TRBJ2-1	TRBV5-1	CASRPDYLPSNEQFF
TRBJ2-2	TRBV6-6	CASSSMTAEGGELFF
TRBJ2-7	TRBV11-2	CASSLGPAPHHSYEQYF
TRBJ1-5	TRBV7-2	CASSLRGAGNQPQHF
TRBJ1-5	TRBV6-2/TRBV6-3	CASSYGITVNQPQHF
TRBJ2-7	TRBV10-3	CAINVGGGNEEQYF
TRBJ1-5	TRBV7-3	CASSLTSQMSQPQHF
TRBJ2-3	TRBV29-1	CSVEGSVGVVDTQYF
TRBJ2-7	TRBV2	CASSEAGLAGVLSEQYF
TRBJ1-5	TRBV6-5	CASGGGGVSNQPQHF
TRBJ2-1	TRBV5-4	CASSSDNLNEQFF
TRBJ1-1	TRBV10-3	CAISELITTEAFF
TRBJ2-5	TRBV24-1	CATSDPGTGGTETQYF
TRBJ2-2	TRBV9	CASSVWEGELFF
TRBJ2-3	TRBV7-3	CASSPTSGGSTDTQYF
TRBJ1-1	TRBV2	CASRQSNTEAFF
TRBJ2-7	TRBV6-2/TRBV6-3	CASSPGQGIDEQYF
TRBJ1-4	TRBV5-8	CASSLGQDRGEKLFF
TRBJ2-7	TRBV19	CASSNWDRGAYEQYF
TRBJ2-1	TRBV5-3	CARSGKRASGSWGSCNEQFF
TRBJ1-1	TRBV28	CASSPRGWGTEAFF
TRBJ1-1	TRBV6-5	CASSYSRAREAFF
TRBJ1-3	TRBV7-9	CASSLARDIGPSNTIYF
TRBJ2-7	TRBV4-2	CASSPFLWALYEQYF
TRBJ2-7	TRBV5-1	CASSLIGDEQYF
TRBJ1-1	TRBV29-1	CSVLVGSHTEAFF
TRBJ2-4	TRBV7-2	CASSFGLAVAKNIQYF
TRBJ2-7	TRBV6-5	CASRQPSSYEQYF
TRBJ1-1	TRBV24-1	CATSDPGEVGNTEAFF
TRBJ1-6	TRBV12-3/TRBV12-4	CASSFLNSPLHF
TRBJ2-7	TRBV19	CASSRGPAYEQYF
TRBJ2-6	TRBV27	CASSSTSRRDSGANVLTF
TRBJ2-7	TRBV14	CASSQETGGYEQYF
TRBJ2-1	TRBV11-3	CASSSGLARNEQFF
TRBJ2-3	TRBV7-6	CASSFLGALTGADTQYF
TRBJ1-1	TRBV28	CASTSGRSNTEAFF
TRBJ1-3	TRBV2	CASRTGTTGNTIYF
TRBJ2-1	TRBV6-5	CASSVYYNEQFF
TRBJ2-7	TRBV12-3/TRBV12-4	CASSLLYEQYF
TRBJ1-6	TRBV30	CAWSPWTGSYNSPLHF